Sequencing of this TCR beta chain was carried out in a study of T cell changes during pregnancy in multiple sclerosis. Assay: immunoSEQ multiplex PCR; the TCRdb copy retains only in-frame clones and omits some. This table has about 51,000 clones, roughly 94% appearing once. Germline values: CDR1 SGHTA, CDR2 FQGNSA. The V gene end was trimmed by 5 bases and the J gene end by 1 base; junction bases not matched to a gene: 6. The CDR3 extends over 15 amino acids. This receptor was identified in a female donor with multiple sclerosis, enrolled in a pregnancy study. The chain recombines TRBV7-2 with TRBJ1-1; 8 positions match TRBD1. The sequenced sample was CD4+ T cells from peripheral blood mononuclear cells, obtained in the second trimester of pregnancy. CDR3 bases: TGTGCCAGCAGCCTGACAGGGGCGGGGAACACTGAAGCTTTCTTT. It codes for CASSLTGAGNTEAFF.